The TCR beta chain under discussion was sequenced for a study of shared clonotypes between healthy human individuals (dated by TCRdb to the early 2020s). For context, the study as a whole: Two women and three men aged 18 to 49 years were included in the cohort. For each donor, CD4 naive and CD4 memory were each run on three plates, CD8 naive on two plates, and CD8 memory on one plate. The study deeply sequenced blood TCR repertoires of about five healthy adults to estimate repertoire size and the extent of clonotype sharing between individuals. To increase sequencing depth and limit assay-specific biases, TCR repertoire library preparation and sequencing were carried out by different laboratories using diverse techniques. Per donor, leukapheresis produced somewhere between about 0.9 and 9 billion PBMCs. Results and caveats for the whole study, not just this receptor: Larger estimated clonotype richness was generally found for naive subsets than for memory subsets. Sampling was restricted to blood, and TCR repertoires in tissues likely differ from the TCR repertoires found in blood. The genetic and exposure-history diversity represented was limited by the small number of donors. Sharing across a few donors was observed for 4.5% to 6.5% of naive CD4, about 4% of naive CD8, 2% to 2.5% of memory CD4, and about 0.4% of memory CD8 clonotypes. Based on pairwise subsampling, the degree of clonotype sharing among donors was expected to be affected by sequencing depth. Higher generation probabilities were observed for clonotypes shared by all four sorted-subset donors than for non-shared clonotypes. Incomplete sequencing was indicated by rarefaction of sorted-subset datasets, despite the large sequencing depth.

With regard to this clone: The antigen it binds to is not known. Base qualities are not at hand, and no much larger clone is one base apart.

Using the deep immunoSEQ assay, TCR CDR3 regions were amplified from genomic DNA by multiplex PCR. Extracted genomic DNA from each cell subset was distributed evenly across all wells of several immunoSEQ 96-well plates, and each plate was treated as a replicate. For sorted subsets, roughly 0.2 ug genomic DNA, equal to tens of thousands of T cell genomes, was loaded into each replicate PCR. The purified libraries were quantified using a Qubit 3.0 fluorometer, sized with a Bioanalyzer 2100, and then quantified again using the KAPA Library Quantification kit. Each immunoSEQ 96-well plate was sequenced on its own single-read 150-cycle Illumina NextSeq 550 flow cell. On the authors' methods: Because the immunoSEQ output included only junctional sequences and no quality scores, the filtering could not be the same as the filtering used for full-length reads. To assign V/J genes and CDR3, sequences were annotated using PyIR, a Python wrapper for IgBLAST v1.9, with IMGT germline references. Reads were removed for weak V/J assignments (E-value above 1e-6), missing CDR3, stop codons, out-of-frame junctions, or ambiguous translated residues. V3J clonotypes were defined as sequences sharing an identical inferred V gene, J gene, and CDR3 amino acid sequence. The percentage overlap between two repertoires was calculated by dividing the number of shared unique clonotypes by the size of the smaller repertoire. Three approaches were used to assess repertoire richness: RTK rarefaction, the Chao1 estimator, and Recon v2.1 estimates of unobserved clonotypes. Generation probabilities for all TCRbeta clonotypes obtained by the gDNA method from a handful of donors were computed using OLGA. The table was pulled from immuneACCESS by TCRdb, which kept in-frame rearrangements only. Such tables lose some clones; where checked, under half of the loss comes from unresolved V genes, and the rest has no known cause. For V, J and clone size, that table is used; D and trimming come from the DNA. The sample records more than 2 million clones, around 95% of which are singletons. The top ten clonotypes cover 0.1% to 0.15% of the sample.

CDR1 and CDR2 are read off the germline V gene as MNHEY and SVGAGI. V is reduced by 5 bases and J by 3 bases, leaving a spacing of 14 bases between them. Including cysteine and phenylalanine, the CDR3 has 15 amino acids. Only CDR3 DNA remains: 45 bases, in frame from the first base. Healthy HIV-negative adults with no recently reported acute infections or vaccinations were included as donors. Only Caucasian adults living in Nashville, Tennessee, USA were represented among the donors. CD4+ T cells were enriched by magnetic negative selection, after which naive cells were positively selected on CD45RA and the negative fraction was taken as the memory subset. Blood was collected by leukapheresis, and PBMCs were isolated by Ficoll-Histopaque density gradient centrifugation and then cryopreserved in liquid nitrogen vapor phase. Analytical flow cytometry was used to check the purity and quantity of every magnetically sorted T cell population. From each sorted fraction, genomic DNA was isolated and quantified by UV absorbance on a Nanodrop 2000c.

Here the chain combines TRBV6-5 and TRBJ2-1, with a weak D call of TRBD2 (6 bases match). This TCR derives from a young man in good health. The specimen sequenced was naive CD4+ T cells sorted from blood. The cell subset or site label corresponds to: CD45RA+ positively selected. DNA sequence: TGTGCCAGCAGTGGGGGACTCCACTTCTACAATGAGCAGTTCTTC. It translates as CASSGGLHFYNEQFF.